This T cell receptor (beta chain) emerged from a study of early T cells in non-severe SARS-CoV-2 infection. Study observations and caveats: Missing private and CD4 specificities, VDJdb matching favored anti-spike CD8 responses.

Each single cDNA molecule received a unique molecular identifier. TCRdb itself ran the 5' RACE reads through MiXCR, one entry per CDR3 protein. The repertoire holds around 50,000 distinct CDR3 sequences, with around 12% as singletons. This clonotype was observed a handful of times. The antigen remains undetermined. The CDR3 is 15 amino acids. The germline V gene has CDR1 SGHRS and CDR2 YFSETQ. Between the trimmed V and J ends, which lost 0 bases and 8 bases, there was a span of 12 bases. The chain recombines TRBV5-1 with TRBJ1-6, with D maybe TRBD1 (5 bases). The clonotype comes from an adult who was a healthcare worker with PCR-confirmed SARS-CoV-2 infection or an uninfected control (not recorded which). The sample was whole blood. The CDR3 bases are TGCGCCAGCAGCTTGGCCGCCAGGGTAGATTCACCCCTCCACTTT. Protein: CASSLAARVDSPLHF.